This T cell receptor (beta chain) stems from a study of T cell responses to AZD1222 COVID-19 vaccine (dated by TCRdb to the early 2020s). With regard to the full study: TCR sequencing was performed for roughly 250 trial participants, of whom 200 to 220 were given two doses of AZD1222 and approximately 25 were given two doses of MenACWY control vaccine. Enrollment into the trials was organized by age into subgroups of 18-55, 56-69 and 70-plus years, and those subgroups contained roughly 150, 30 and 60 TCR-sequenced participants, respectively.

V loses 2 bases of germline sequence and J loses 5 bases, and the interval between the two ends is 21 bases. CDR1 and CDR2, looked up from the germline V gene (reference sequence), are MNHEY and SMNVEV. The CDR3 covers 18 residues, taking in both the cysteine and the phenylalanine. The only DNA kept is the CDR3, 54 bases in frame from the first base. On this clone itself: Its target antigen remains unknown. Base qualities are not recorded, but no much larger clone differs from it by a single base.

The CDR3 regions of human TCRbeta chains were analyzed by immunosequencing. As for how the authors treated the data: Repertoire TCRs were matched against a reference library of SARS-CoV-2-specific TCRs generated with the MIRA antigen-specificity platform. Breadth was defined as the fraction of unique TCRs that were SARS-CoV-2-associated, and depth was defined as the fraction of total T cells that were SARS-CoV-2-associated. Using the MIRA data, each spike-specific TCR was assigned both to the spike region to which the TCR was reactive and to a CD4 or CD8 class. Log10-transformed breadth and depth values were compared by one-way ANOVA with Sidak's multiple comparisons tests. This immuneACCESS table, as held by TCRdb, lists in-frame sequences with V and J called but not all clones. Of the missing ones, under half trace to an unresolved V gene in checked studies; the others have no known cause. That table supplies the V and J calls and clone size; D and trimming were determined from the DNA. This sample comprises 98,000 or so clones, roughly 90% of them detected only once. The ten largest clones capture around 3.3% of the sample.

Read against the paper, the sample's time point label means: baseline before first vaccination. The treatment or condition label here, explained by the study, means: meningococcal conjugate vaccine given as trial control. The vaccinee samples were drawn from two UK trials, COV001 and COV002, one of which was a single-blind randomized controlled phase 2/3 trial testing AZD1222 (ChAdOx1 nCoV-19) in healthy adults. For TCRbeta chain sequencing, PBMC samples from trial participants were taken at day 0 and at day 28 after the second dose. What the study reported, not specific to this receptor: Vaccine-associated CD4 TCRs spanned the whole spike protein, with dominant responses in regions 160-218 and 743-854. Because no day 14 peak-response samples were available, repertoires were characterized only after the peak T cell response. Most participants were white British and females outnumbered males, and the authors suggested that clonal diversity may have been underestimated. Spike-specific TCR breadth and depth rose significantly after two AZD1222 doses compared with day 0 and with MenACWY recipients. The 56-69-year group was small, and its depth increase did not reach significance, likely because of low power. Conclusions about previously exposed vaccinees are limited, since just a handful of AZD1222 recipients were seropositive for SARS-CoV-2 at baseline. Epitopes outside the regions mutated in the B.1.351 and B.1.1.7 variants were reportedly recognized by nearly half of the unique spike-specific TCRs.

The chain is made from TRBV27 and TRBJ1-4, with no confident D gene call. The sequencing here drew on peripheral blood, taken on day 0 of MenACWY control vaccination. The TCR comes from an adult in good health. The CDR3 region has the sequence CASSLRPPSWEQNEKLFF. Here is the DNA: TGTGCCAGCAGTTTAAGGCCCCCCTCGTGGGAACAGAATGAAAAACTGTTTTTT.